The present T cell receptor (beta chain) was sequenced within a study of T cells after yellow fever vaccination. Study summary: Some fractions had low cell numbers, and these were prepared with SMART-Seq v4 Ultra Low Input.

For TCR, cDNA came from 5'RACE template switching, which added a universal primer site and UMIs. TCRdb analysed the 5' RACE reads with MiXCR anew, one entry per CDR3 protein. The table lists some 600,000 distinct CDR3 sequences, about 12% of them singletons. The ends were cut back, 4 bases at V and 4 bases at J, with 14 bases in the middle. Germline CDR1 and CDR2: SGDLS and YYNGEE. CDR3 size: 14 residues. Study-wide results and caveats: There was a possibility that FACS-sorted repertoires contained abundant clonotypes contaminating from the bulk population. Clones from primary vaccination mostly reappeared after the booster (around 96% CD4, around 90% CD8).

In this sample, this clonotype turned up a few times. The antigen remains undetermined. The rearrangement links TRBV9 to TRBJ2-5; D may be TRBD2 (6 bases). The sequences come from PBMCs, collected on the day of the yellow fever booster vaccination. This clonotype was sampled from a man aged 25 to 45 who received the YFV17D yellow fever vaccine. CDR3 DNA sequence: TGTGCCAGCAGCCCAGGGACTCCCGGAGAGACCCAGTACTTC. Protein: CASSPGTPGETQYF.